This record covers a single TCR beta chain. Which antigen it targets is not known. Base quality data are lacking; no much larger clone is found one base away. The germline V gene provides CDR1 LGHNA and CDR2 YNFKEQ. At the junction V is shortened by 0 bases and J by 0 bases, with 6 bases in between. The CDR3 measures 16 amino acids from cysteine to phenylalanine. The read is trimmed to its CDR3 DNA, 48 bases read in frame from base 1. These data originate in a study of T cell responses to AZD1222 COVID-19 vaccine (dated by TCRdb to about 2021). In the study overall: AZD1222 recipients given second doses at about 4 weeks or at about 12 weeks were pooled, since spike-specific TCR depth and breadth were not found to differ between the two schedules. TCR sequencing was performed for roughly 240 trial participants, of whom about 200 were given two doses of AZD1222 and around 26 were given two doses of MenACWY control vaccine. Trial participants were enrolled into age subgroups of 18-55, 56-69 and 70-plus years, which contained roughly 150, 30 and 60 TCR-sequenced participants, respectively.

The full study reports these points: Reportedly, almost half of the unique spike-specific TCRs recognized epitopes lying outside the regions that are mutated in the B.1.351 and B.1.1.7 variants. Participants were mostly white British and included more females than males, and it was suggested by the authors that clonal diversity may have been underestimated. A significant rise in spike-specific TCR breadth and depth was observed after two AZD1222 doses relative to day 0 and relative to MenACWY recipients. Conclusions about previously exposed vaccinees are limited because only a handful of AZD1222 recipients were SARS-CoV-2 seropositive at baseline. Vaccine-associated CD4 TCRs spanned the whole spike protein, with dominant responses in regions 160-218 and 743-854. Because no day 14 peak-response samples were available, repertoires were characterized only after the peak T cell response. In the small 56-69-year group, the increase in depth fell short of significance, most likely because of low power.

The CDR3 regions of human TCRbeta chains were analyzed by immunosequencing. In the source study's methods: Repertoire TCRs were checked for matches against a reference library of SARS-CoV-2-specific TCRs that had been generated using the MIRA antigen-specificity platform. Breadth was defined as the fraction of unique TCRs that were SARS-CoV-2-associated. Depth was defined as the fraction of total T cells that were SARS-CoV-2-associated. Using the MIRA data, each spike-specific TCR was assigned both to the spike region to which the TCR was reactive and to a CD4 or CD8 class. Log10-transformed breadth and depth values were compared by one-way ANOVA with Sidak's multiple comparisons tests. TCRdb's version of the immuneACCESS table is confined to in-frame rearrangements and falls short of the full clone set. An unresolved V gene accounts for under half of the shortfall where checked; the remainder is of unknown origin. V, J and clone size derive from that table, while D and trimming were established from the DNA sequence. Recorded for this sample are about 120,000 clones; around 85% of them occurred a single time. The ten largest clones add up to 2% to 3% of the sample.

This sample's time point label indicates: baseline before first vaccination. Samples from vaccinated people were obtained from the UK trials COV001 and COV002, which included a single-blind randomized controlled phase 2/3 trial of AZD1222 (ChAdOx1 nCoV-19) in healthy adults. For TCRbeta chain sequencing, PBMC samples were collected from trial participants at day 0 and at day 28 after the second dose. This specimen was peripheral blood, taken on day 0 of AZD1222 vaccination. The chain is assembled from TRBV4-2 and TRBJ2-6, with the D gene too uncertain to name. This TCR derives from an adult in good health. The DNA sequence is TGTGCCAGCAGCCAAGAGGCAGGCTCTGGGGCCAACGTCCTGACTTTC. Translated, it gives CASSQEAGSGANVLTF.